This TCR beta chain came from a study of cytomegalovirus exposure and HLA in healthy donors. This clone was counted once. Germline V gene lookup returns CDR1 MGHRA and CDR2 YSYEKL. This CDR3 has 14 residues. The V gene end was trimmed by 4 bases and the J gene end by 4 bases; junction bases not matched to a gene: 5. The study ran its PCR with 60 Vbeta and 13 Jbeta primers. Data came from immunoSEQ multiplex PCR; TCRdb stores just in-frame clones and leaves some out. The repertoire holds 52,000 or so clones, with around 82% as singletons. The rearrangement links TRBV4-1 to TRBJ2-7; 9 bases match TRBD1. The TCR was taken from a female donor in good health and CMV-seronegative. Material for sequencing was PBMCs. Written as DNA, the CDR3 is TGCGCCAGCAGCCTCGGGACAGGGTCGTACGAGCAGTACTTC. This translates into CASSLGTGSYEQYF.